This T cell receptor beta chain was recorded in a study of T-cell reconstitution after alpha-beta-depleted transplantation in children. Study-level findings and limits: By one year post-transplant, T-cell counts and diversity largely arose from T cells that were newly produced. Diversity of TCRbeta at day 60 was high in some patients, arising from surviving recipient T cells and thymic progenitors. Several hundred expanded graft clones reportedly were the source of alpha-beta T cells about two months after transplant.

As to this clonotype: Its target is not known.

Unique molecular identifiers were incorporated into the prepared TCRbeta library. Each CDR3 protein is one row after TCRdb ran MiXCR on the PCR reads. Here the sample spans around 580,000 distinct CDR3 sequences, more than 20% being singletons. This CDR3 spans 14 amino acids. Trimming shortened V by 0 bases and J by 5 bases, and 13 bases separated the two germline ends. Per germline, CDR1 DFQATT and CDR2 SNEGSKA (reference sequence). The input for sequencing was PBMCs, mostly from graft donor cells, taken 360 days after TCRalphabeta/CD19-depleted stem cell transplant. The TCR originated in a boy younger than two who had a stem cell transplant for acute myeloid leukemia, so the T cells may come from the graft donor. This chain uses TRBV20-1 with TRBJ2-5; possible D gene TRBD1, 5 bases. The CDR3 bases are TGCAGTGCTAGAGACTGGAGCAGGGCGGAGACCCAGTACTTC. Amino acid sequence: CSARDWSRAETQYF.